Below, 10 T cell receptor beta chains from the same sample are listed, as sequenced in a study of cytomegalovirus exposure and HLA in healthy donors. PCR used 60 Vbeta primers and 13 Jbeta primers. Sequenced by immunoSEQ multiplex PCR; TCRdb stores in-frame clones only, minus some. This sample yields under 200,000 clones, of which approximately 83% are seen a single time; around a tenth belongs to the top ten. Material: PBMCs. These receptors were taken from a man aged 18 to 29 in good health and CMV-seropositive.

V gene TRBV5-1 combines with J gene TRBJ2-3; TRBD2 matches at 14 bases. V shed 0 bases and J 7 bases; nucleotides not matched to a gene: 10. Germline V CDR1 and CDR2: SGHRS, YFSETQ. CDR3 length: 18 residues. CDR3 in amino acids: CASSLVGGLAGVKYTQYF. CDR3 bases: TGCGCCAGCAGCTTGGTTGGGGGACTAGCGGGGGTCAAATATACGCAGTATTTT.

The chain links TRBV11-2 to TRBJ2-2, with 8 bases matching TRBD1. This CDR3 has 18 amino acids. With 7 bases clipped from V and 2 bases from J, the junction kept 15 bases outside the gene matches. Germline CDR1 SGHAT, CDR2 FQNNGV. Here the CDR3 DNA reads TGTGCCAGCACCCCGCCGGCAGGGGGCGACTTTAACACCGGGGAGCTGTTTTTT. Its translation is CASTPPAGGDFNTGELFF.

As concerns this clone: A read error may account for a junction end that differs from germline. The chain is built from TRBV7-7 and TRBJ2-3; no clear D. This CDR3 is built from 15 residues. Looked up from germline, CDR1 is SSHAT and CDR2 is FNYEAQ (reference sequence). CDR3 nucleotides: TGTGCTAGCAGCCCGGGTCTAAGTAGCACAGATACGCAGTATTTT. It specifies CASSPGLSSTDTQYF. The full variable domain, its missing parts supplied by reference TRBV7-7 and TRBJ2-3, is GAGVSQSPRYKVTKRGQDVTLRCDPISSHATLYWYQQALGQGPEFLTYFNYEAQPDKSGLPSDRFSAERPEGSISTLTIQRTEQRDSAMYRCASSPGLSSTDTQYFGPGTRLTVL.

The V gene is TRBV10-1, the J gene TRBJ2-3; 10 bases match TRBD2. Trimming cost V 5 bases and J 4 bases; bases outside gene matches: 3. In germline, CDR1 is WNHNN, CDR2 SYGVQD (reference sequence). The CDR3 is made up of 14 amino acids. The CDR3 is CASSQSGGADTQYF. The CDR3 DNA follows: TGCGCCAGCAGTCAAAGCGGGGGGGCAGATACGCAGTATTTT.

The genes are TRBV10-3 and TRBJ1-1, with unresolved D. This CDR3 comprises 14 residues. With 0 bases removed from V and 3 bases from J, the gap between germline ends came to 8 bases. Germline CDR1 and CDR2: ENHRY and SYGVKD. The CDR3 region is CAISESTLYTEAFF. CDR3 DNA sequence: TGTGCCATCAGTGAGTCGACACTGTACACTGAAGCTTTCTTT.

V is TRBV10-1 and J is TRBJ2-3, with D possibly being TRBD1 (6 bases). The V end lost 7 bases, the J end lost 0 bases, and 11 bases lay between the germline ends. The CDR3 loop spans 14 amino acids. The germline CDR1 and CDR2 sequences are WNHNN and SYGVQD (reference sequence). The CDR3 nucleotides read TGCGCCAGCAAGGACAGCCCCAGCACAGATACGCAGTATTTT. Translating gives CASKDSPSTDTQYF.

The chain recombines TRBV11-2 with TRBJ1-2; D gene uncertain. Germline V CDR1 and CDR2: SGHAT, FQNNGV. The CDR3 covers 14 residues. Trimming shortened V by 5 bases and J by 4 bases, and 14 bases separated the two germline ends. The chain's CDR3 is CASSLSGGSYGYTF. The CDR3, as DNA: TGTGCCAGCAGCCTTAGCGGAGGATCCTATGGCTACACCTTC.

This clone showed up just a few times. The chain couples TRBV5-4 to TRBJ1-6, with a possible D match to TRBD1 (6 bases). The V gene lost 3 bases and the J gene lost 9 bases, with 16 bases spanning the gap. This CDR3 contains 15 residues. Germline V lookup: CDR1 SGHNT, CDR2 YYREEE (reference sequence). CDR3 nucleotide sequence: TGTGCCAGCAGCTCGGCCAGGGGAAAGGGTTCACCCCTCCACTTT. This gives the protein CASSSARGKGSPLHF.

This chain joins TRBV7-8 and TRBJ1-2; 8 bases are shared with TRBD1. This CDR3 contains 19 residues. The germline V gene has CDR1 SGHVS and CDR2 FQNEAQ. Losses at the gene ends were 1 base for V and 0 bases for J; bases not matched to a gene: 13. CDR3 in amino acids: CASSLGPEGTGLANYGYTF. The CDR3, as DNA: TGTGCCAGCAGCTTAGGACCGGAGGGGACAGGATTGGCTAACTATGGCTACACCTTC.

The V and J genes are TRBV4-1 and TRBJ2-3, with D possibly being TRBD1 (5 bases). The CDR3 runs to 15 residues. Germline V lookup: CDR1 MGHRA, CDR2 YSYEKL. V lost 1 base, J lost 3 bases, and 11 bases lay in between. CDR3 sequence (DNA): TGCGCCAGCAGCCAAGTAGACCCAGGGACAGATACGCAGTATTTT. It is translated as CASSQVDPGTDTQYF.